This TCR beta chain was recovered during a study of cytomegalovirus exposure and HLA in healthy donors. Study-wide results and limits: Reported performance of the classifier showed diagnosis of cytomegalovirus status with high specificity and sensitivity.

This CDR3 is 14 amino acids long. Trimming cost V 6 bases and J 4 bases; bases outside gene matches: 3. The germline CDR1 and CDR2 sequences are MNHEY and SMNVEV (reference sequence). Concerning this clone: Its specificity is not known.

Profiling relied on immunoSEQ multiplex PCR, and the TCRdb table lists in-frame clones only, not all of them. The sample lists 70,000 or so clones; less than 95% were seen once. The sequence came from a woman aged 18-29 years in good health and CMV-seropositive. Source material: PBMCs. This chain uses TRBV27 with TRBJ1-2; 12 bases are shared with TRBD1. The CDR3, as DNA: TGTGCCAGCAGGGGACAGGGGGCTTTCTATGGCTACACCTTC. Translation gives CASRGQGAFYGYTF.